This is a list of T cell receptor beta chains from one sample in a study of CD8+CD57+ T cells in acquired aplastic anemia. TCRdb fed the reads into MiXCR, producing one record per CDR3 protein. Of about 120,000 distinct CDR3 sequences listed, approximately 61% are singletons. Sequencing input: sorted CD4+, CD8+, or CD8+CD57+ T cells (not recorded which) from PBMCs. The origin of the receptors is a human donor with aplastic anemia. Each CDR3 is given with its conserved first and last residue. The D gene is left open where the match is weak. Only some rows state a clone size, as once, few, many or a class for expanded clones.

D gene	V gene	J gene	clone size	CDR3 protein	CDR3 DNA
TRBD2	TRBV5-1	TRBJ2-7	once	CASSLDTSGTLYEQYF	TGCGCCAGCAGCCTGGATACTAGCGGGACGCTATACGAGCAGTACTTC
.	TRBV7-9	TRBJ1-1	.	CASSFPYTEAFF	TGTGCCAGCAGCTTCCCTTACACTGAAGCTTTCTTT
.	TRBV7-3	TRBJ1-5	many	CASSLWGITRHNQPQHF	TGTGCCAGCAGCTTATGGGGAATCACCCGACATAATCAGCCCCAGCATTTT
.	TRBV9	TRBJ2-5	once	CASSVSEETQYF	TGTGCCAGCAGCGTATCGGAAGAGACCCAGTACTTC
TRBD1	TRBV5-5	TRBJ2-7	.	CASSVHHRGLLGEQYF	TGTGCCAGCAGCGTGCACCACAGGGGGCTTCTTGGCGAGCAGTACTTC
.	TRBV4-2	TRBJ1-5	few	CASSQVWYSNQPQHF	TGTGCCAGCAGCCAAGTTTGGTACAGCAATCAGCCCCAGCATTTT
TRBD1	TRBV19	TRBJ1-4	.	CANVTGDNEKLFF	TGTGCCAACGTGACAGGGGATAACGAAAAACTGTTTTTT
.	TRBV7-2	TRBJ1-1	.	CASSLGGGYTEAFF	TGTGCCAGCAGCTTAGGGGGGGGCTACACTGAAGCTTTCTTT
TRBD1	TRBV9	TRBJ2-7	.	CASSFGQGISYEQYF	TGTGCCAGCAGCTTCGGACAGGGGATATCCTACGAGCAGTACTTC
.	TRBV15	TRBJ1-1	.	CATSREAVNTEAFF	TGTGCCACCAGCAGAGAGGCGGTGAACACTGAAGCTTTCTTT
.	TRBV5-1	TRBJ2-3	.	CSSSSNTDTQYF	TGCTCCAGCAGCTCAAACACAGATACGCAGTATTTT
.	TRBV5-8	TRBJ2-7	many	CASSLEGYRYF	TGTGCCAGCAGCTTGGAGGGTTATCGGTACTTC
.	TRBV29-1	TRBJ2-5	.	CSVEAYQRETQYF	TGCAGCGTTGAAGCTTACCAGCGGGAGACCCAGTACTTC
TRBD2	TRBV20-1	TRBJ2-5	many	CSARIGLAGGPQETQYF	TGCAGTGCTAGAATAGGACTAGCGGGGGGCCCACAAGAGACCCAGTACTTC
TRBD2	TRBV13	TRBJ2-3	many	CASSAGGGDTQYF	TGTGCCAGCAGCGCGGGAGGAGGGGATACGCAGTATTTT
.	TRBV7-9	TRBJ2-5	many	CASSPSEGAVFQETQYF	TGTGCCAGCAGCCCGAGCGAGGGCGCGGTCTTCCAAGAGACCCAGTACTTC
.	TRBV15	TRBJ2-7	few	CATSRDIPGYEQYF	TGTGCCACCAGCAGAGATATACCAGGCTACGAGCAGTACTTC
.	TRBV5-4	TRBJ1-4	.	CASSLAAGVIANEKLFF	TGTGCCAGCAGCTTGGCCGCAGGGGTCATCGCTAATGAAAAACTGTTTTTT
TRBD2	TRBV6-2/TRBV6-3	TRBJ2-7	few	CASSYKREPLGEQYF	TGTGCCAGCAGTTACAAGCGGGAGCCACTTGGTGAGCAGTACTTC
.	TRBV19	TRBJ1-5	many	CASSRRSNQPQHF	TGTGCCAGTAGTAGAAGGAGCAATCAGCCCCAGCATTTT
.	TRBV12-3/TRBV12-4	TRBJ2-3	few	CASSLNPQGTDTQYF	TGTGCCAGCAGTTTAAATCCCCAGGGCACAGATACGCAGTATTTT
.	TRBV20-1	TRBJ2-3	.	CSARSLGLPRTQYF	TGCAGTGCTAGGAGCCTAGGGCTTCCGCGTACGCAGTATTTT
.	TRBV11-1	TRBJ2-3	.	CASSSSWRGIADTQYF	TGTGCCAGCAGCTCCTCCTGGCGGGGCATCGCAGATACGCAGTATTTT
TRBD1	TRBV27	TRBJ1-5	few	CASSQGQGVQPQHF	TGTGCCAGCAGCCAGGGACAGGGAGTTCAGCCCCAGCATTTT
TRBD2	TRBV20-1	TRBJ2-7	many	CSARGRLAGSSYEQYF	TGCAGTGCTAGAGGCCGACTAGCGGGGAGCTCCTACGAGCAGTACTTC
TRBD1	TRBV13	TRBJ2-7	once	CASSPRDRGPYEQYF	TGTGCCAGCAGCCCCCGGGACAGGGGGCCCTACGAGCAGTACTTC
.	TRBV20-1	TRBJ1-2	.	CSARDLGGASNYGYTF	TGCAGTGCTAGAGATCTGGGGGGGGCCTCTAACTATGGCTACACCTTC
.	TRBV10-1	TRBJ1-1	.	CASSESTGEAFF	TGCGCCAGCAGTGAATCTACGGGTGAAGCTTTCTTT
TRBD2	TRBV7-9	TRBJ2-7	few	CASSLDGGAGYEQYF	TGTGCCAGCAGCTTAGACGGGGGGGCCGGGTACGAGCAGTACTTC
.	TRBV15	TRBJ1-5	.	CATNQGGRGNGQPQHF	TGTGCCACCAACCAAGGAGGGAGGGGTAACGGTCAGCCCCAGCATTTT
.	TRBV7-7	TRBJ2-1	few	CASSLSLRGTLFF	TGTGCTAGCAGCTTATCCCTCCGAGGGACTCTGTTCTTC
.	TRBV2	TRBJ1-6	once	CASSEEANSPLHF	TGTGCCAGCAGTGAAGAGGCTAATTCACCCCTCCACTTT
.	TRBV11-2	TRBJ1-1	many	CASRRSEGMEYVTEAFF	TGTGCCAGCAGACGTAGCGAGGGGATGGAATATGTGACTGAAGCTTTCTTT
TRBD2	TRBV5-1	TRBJ2-7	many	CASSLVSAGDYEQYF	TGCGCCAGCAGCTTAGTGTCGGCGGGGGACTACGAGCAGTACTTC
TRBD1	TRBV10-3	TRBJ1-2	few	CAISLTGDSYGYTF	TGTGCCATCAGTCTAACAGGGGATAGCTATGGCTACACCTTC
TRBD1	TRBV24-1	TRBJ1-2	.	CATSDPGQGYYGYTF	TGTGCCACCAGTGATCCGGGACAGGGATACTATGGCTACACCTTC
.	TRBV20-1	TRBJ2-3	many	CSARESGRTDTQYF	TGCAGTGCTAGAGAGAGCGGGCGCACAGATACGCAGTATTTT
TRBD1	TRBV10-2	TRBJ1-6	.	CAGSDLGQGWRNSPLHF	TGCGCCGGCAGTGACCTGGGACAGGGCTGGCGTAATTCACCCCTCCACTTT
.	TRBV2	TRBJ1-4	few	CASSARNEKLFF	TGTGCCAGCAGTGCGAGAAATGAAAAACTGTTTTTT
.	TRBV5-5	TRBJ1-4	once	CASSLTTREEKLFF	TGTGCCAGCAGCCTAACCACAAGAGAGGAAAAACTGTTTTTT